The 30 T cell receptor beta chains in this list originate from one sample, sequenced in a study of blood T cells in healthy people across ages. Then a second PCR, running roughly 7 to 11 cycles, was carried out with a sample-barcoded 5' primer and a J-beta primer mix. Via MiXCR, TCRdb re-called the 5' RACE reads, giving one row per CDR3 protein. The table includes approximately 1,100,000 distinct CDR3 sequences, 40% to 55% detected once. The sample was blood. Receptor source: a woman aged 55-70 years in good health.

This clonotype was seen only a few times. The chain carries TRBV25-1 and TRBJ1-5; TRBD1 is a possible D gene (5 bases). CDR1 and CDR2 (germline): MGHDK, SYGVNS. V was cut by 1 base and J by 7 bases, with 11 bases left in between. The CDR3 is 14 residues long. The CDR3, as DNA: TGTGCCAGCAGTGAATCAACAGGTCGGCAGCCCCAGCATTTT. Translation gives CASSESTGRQPQHF.

Of note for this clonotype: One end of the junction fails to match germline, which may point to a read error. The genes are TRBV29-1 and TRBJ2-7; D assignment may be TRBD1 or TRBD2 (5 bases each). The CDR3 extends over 14 amino acids. Germline V CDR1 and CDR2: SQVTM, ANQGSEA. The CDR3 here is CSVAGIGATYGQYF. DNA for the CDR3: TGCAGCGTTGCAGGGATCGGGGCTACCTACGGGCAGTACTTC.

The V call is TRBV6-1, the J call TRBJ2-7; D is unresolved. Germline V gene data show CDR1 as MNHNS and CDR2 as SASEGT. Trimming removed 7 bases from V and 2 bases from J, with 15 bases in between. The CDR3 spans 14 residues. The chain's CDR3 is CASIIEAGAYEQYF. The CDR3 DNA reads as TGTGCCAGCATAATCGAGGCAGGAGCCTACGAGCAGTACTTC.

Comments on this clonotype: An end of the junction differs from the germline gene, which may be a read error. The V call is TRBV9, the J call TRBJ1-2; 8 bases agree with TRBD1. The CDR3 has 15 residues. Germline V gives CDR1 SGDLS, CDR2 YYNGEE. Written as DNA, the CDR3 is TGTGCCAGCAGTCAGGGGGCGGGACAGAGCTATGACTACACCTTC. This codes for CASSQGAGQSYDYTF.

In nucleotides, the CDR3 is TGTGCCAGCAGCTTCGGGACAAACCGTAACAATGAGCAGTTCTTC. Translating it yields CASSFGTNRNNEQFF. The chain employs TRBV11-2 and TRBJ2-1, with a possible D match to TRBD1 (6 bases). The germline CDR1 and CDR2 sequences are SGHAT and FQNNGV. The germline V and J ends were trimmed by 3 bases and 5 bases, with 14 bases remaining between them. CDR3 length equals 15 residues.

The rearrangement joins TRBV10-3 to TRBJ2-5, with 8 bases lining up with TRBD2. TRBJ2-7 matches the DNA end more closely, so the J call is doubtful. The CDR3 totals 14 residues. Germline V CDR1 and CDR2: ENHRY, SYGVKD. CDR3 sequence: CAIKTTGTSYEQYF. The CDR3 coding sequence is TGTGCCATCAAAACAACCGGGACTAGCTACGAGCAGTACTTC.

V gene TRBV13 combines with J gene TRBJ2-5; D possibly corresponds to TRBD1 (6 bases). The CDR3 covers 16 residues. Germline V lookup: CDR1 PRHDT, CDR2 FYEKMQ (reference sequence). V gave up 5 bases and J gave up 7 bases, with 23 bases separating them. The DNA of the CDR3 is TGTGCCAGCAGCCAGAGACAGCGACACATAGGGGGGACCCAGTACTTC. Translated: CASSQRQRHIGGTQYF.

This clonotype has just a few counts. This chain joins TRBV10-3 and TRBJ2-3, with 11 bases lining up with TRBD2. Trimming took 10 bases from V and 5 from J; bases not matched to a gene: 14. Germline-derived CDR1 and CDR2 are ENHRY and SYGVKD. The CDR3 is made up of 16 amino acids. CDR3 in amino acids: CATQTSGTSGIDTQYF. In nucleotides, the CDR3 is TGTGCCACCCAAACCTCCGGGACTAGCGGAATAGATACGCAGTATTTT.

This rearrangement joins TRBV6-1 to TRBJ1-1, with D maybe TRBD1 (6 bases). Germline CDR1 is MNHNS and CDR2 is SASEGT. The CDR3 length is 17 residues. The germline V and J ends were trimmed by 0 bases and 8 bases, with 22 bases remaining between them. In nucleotides, the CDR3 is TGTGCCAGCAGTGAAGCACCAAACAGGGCTTCTACTGGGGAAGCTTTCTTT. Translated: CASSEAPNRASTGEAFF.

Concerning this clonotype itself: One end of the junction varies from germline; a read error may be responsible. The J gene is TRBJ2-1, the V gene TRBV6-1; the match to TRBD2 covers 10 bases. Germline V gives CDR1 MNHNS, CDR2 SASEGT. The CDR3 covers 17 residues. CDR3 DNA sequence: TGTGCCGGCAGTGAAGCGCAGGCTAGCGGGAGATGGGATGAGCAGTTCTTC. Translated, it gives CAGSEAQASGRWDEQFF.

The J gene is TRBJ2-1, the V gene TRBV7-2, with 8 nucleotides matching TRBD1. Losses at the gene ends were 4 bases for V and 6 bases for J; bases not matched to a gene: 11. Germline V gives CDR1 SGHTA, CDR2 FQGNSA. This CDR3 spans 16 amino acids. CDR3: CASSSGWTGSSNEQFF. The CDR3 DNA sequence: TGTGCCAGCAGCTCCGGATGGACAGGGTCTTCCAATGAGCAGTTCTTC. The complete variable domain, with remaining parts taken from reference TRBV7-2 and TRBJ2-1, reads GAGVSQSPSNKVTEKGKDVELRCDPISGHTALYWYRQSLGQGLEFLIYFQGNSAPDKSGLPSDRFSAERTGGSVSTLTIQRTQQEDSAVYLCASSSGWTGSSNEQFFGPGTRLTVL.

The sample holds a few counts of this clonotype. The CDR3 bases are TGTGCCAGCAGTCGGACAGCCGCGAACACTGAAGCTTTCTTT. Its translation is CASSRTAANTEAFF. The chain carries TRBV12-3 or TRBV12-4 and TRBJ1-1, with a tentative D call TRBD1 (6 bases). The CDR3 covers 14 residues. Trimming took 5 bases from V and 1 from J, leaving 11 bases between them.

V and J are TRBV20-1 and TRBJ2-7; D remains unclear. The CDR3 extends over 13 amino acids. Looked up from germline, CDR1 is DFQATT and CDR2 is SNEGSKA (reference sequence). V lost 3 bases and J lost 2, with 11 bases in between. The CDR3 reads CSASDPGTYEQYF. The CDR3 DNA reads TGCAGTGCTAGCGATCCTGGAACCTACGAGCAGTACTTC.

This clonotype occurred a few times. V usage is TRBV10-3 and J usage is TRBJ1-2; D is uncertain. Trimming took off 0 bases at V and 2 bases at J, with 16 bases between the two ends. The germline CDR1 and CDR2 sequences are ENHRY and SYGVKD. This CDR3 is built from 17 residues. CDR3 bases: TGTGCCATCAGTGAGTCGGAAGGCGGCAGGACGAACTATGGCTACACCTTC. Protein: CAISESEGGRTNYGYTF.

V usage is TRBV4-2 and J usage is TRBJ2-1; 7 nucleotides line up with TRBD2. This CDR3 comprises 16 residues. Germline lookup yields CDR1 LGHNA and CDR2 YNFKEQ. J gave up 4 bases and V 3 bases, and 9 bases lay outside the gene matches. CDR3 DNA: TGTGCCAGCAGCCAGACGGGAGGAGGGGCTTACAATGAGCAGTTCTTC. Protein: CASSQTGGGAYNEQFF.

The chain is built from TRBV20-1 and TRBJ2-5; TRBD1 agrees at 9 bases. The junction had 7 bases not matched to a gene; V was cut back by 8 bases and J by 0 bases. CDR3 length: 14 residues. Per germline, CDR1 DFQATT and CDR2 SNEGSKA (reference sequence). The CDR3 here is CSTTGTGNQETQYF. The CDR3 DNA reads as TGCAGTACAACCGGGACAGGGAACCAAGAGACCCAGTACTTC.

The chain uses TRBV18 and TRBJ2-7; 8 bases are shared with TRBD2. V was pared by 0 bases and J by 1 base, with 5 bases of the junction left unmatched. This CDR3 comprises 16 residues. The germline CDR1 and CDR2 sequences are KGHSH and LQKENI. The DNA of the CDR3 is TGTGCCAGCTCACCACCGTGGCGGGAGGCTTCCTACGAGCAGTACTTC. Protein sequence: CASSPPWREASYEQYF.

This clonotype was picked up many times. This rearrangement joins TRBV10-3 to TRBJ2-5; 7 positions match TRBD2. This CDR3 has 14 amino acids. From germline, CDR1 is ENHRY and CDR2 SYGVKD. Unmatched junction bases numbered 3, after V lost 2 bases and J lost 3 bases. The chain's CDR3 is CAISEGGVEETQYF. The CDR3, as DNA: TGTGCCATCAGTGAGGGGGGGGTTGAAGAGACCCAGTACTTC.

This rearrangement joins TRBV3-1 to TRBJ2-4; D gene uncertain. The J call could be wrong; TRBJ2-7 is a better fit for the DNA end. The CDR3 runs to 14 residues. Looked up from germline, CDR1 is LGHDT and CDR2 is YNNKEL (reference sequence). The DNA of the CDR3 is TGTGCCAGCAGCCATTCCTTCCGAGGCGGCGAGCAGTACTTC. This codes for CASSHSFRGGEQYF.

There are a few counts of this clonotype. This chain joins TRBV5-1 and TRBJ2-7; D ambiguous. Between the trimmed V and J ends, which lost 5 bases and 4 bases, there was a span of 13 bases. The CDR3 loop spans 13 amino acids. Germline V gives CDR1 SGHRS, CDR2 YFSETQ. The CDR3 loop is CASRLRSEYEQYF. DNA for the CDR3: TGCGCCAGCAGGCTACGCTCGGAGTACGAGCAGTACTTC. Supplemented by reference TRBV5-1 and TRBJ2-7, the full variable domain reads KAGVTQTPRYLIKTRGQQVTLSCSPISGHRSVSWYQQTPGQGLQFLFEYFSETQRNKGNFPGRFSGRQFSNSRSEMNVSTLELGDSALYLCASRLRSEYEQYFGPGTRLTVT.

This clonotype was detected a few times. The V call is TRBV12-3 or TRBV12-4, the J call TRBJ2-3, with 11 positions matching TRBD1. Losses at the gene ends were 4 bases for V and 6 bases for J; bases not matched to a gene: 12. This CDR3 is 17 amino acids long. The CDR3 sequence is CASSSSHPGQGVDTQYF. The DNA for the CDR3 is TGTGCCAGCAGTTCCTCCCATCCGGGACAGGGGGTTGATACGCAGTATTTT.

This clonotype was seen only a few times. The chain uses TRBV20-1 and TRBJ1-2; 7 nucleotides line up with TRBD1. The V segment lost 4 bases and the J segment 8 bases; nucleotides outside the gene matches: 16. CDR3 length: 15 residues. The germline V gene has CDR1 DFQATT and CDR2 SNEGSKA (reference sequence). DNA for the CDR3: TGCAGTGCTAAAGTAAGGGACAGATCCCTGAGAGGCTACACCTTC. Its protein is CSAKVRDRSLRGYTF.

In its sample, this clonotype was seen a few times. This chain connects TRBV27 to TRBJ2-7; TRBD1 matches 8 bases. Looked up from germline, CDR1 is MNHEY and CDR2 is SMNVEV (reference sequence). CDR3 length: 15 amino acids. J was trimmed by 3 bases and V by 2 bases; bases with no gene match: 6. The CDR3 DNA is TGTGCCAGCAGTTTACCAGGACAGGGTTTCTACGAGCAGTACTTC. This sequence encodes CASSLPGQGFYEQYF.

This clonotype appeared once. This chain uses TRBV10-3 with TRBJ2-3, with a possible D match to TRBD2 (6 bases). The germline CDR1 and CDR2 sequences are ENHRY and SYGVKD. V lost 3 bases and J lost 11, with 15 bases in between. CDR3 length equals 13 residues. CDR3 sequence (DNA): TGTGCCATCAGTGACCAAGGGCGGGGAGGGCAGTATTTT. Its translation: CAISDQGRGGQYF.

This clonotype turned up a few times. The rearrangement links TRBV28 to TRBJ2-6; D ambiguous. Germline V gene lookup returns CDR1 MDHEN and CDR2 SYDVKM. Trimming pared 0 bases from V and 6 bases from J, leaving 6 bases between. This CDR3 contains 14 residues. The CDR3 is CASSLWAEANVLTF. Written as DNA, the CDR3 is TGTGCCAGCAGTTTATGGGCCGAGGCCAACGTCCTGACTTTC.

The sample holds a few counts of this clonotype. The chain has TRBV27 and TRBJ2-1; D gene uncertain. Germline V gene data show CDR1 as MNHEY and CDR2 as SMNVEV (reference sequence). The CDR3 runs 14 residues. The V and J ends lost 6 bases and 0 bases respectively, with 9 bases between them. This chain's CDR3 is CASRLPSSYNEQFF. The CDR3 coding sequence is TGTGCCAGCAGACTCCCAAGCTCCTACAATGAGCAGTTCTTC.

The chain has TRBV20-1 and TRBJ2-7; 8 positions agree with TRBD1. Germline V CDR1 and CDR2: DFQATT, SNEGSKA (reference sequence). The CDR3 spans 15 residues. Trimming took 6 bases from V and 7 from J; bases not matched to a gene: 17. The chain's CDR3 is CSASPRTGIPGEQYF. CDR3 nucleotide sequence: TGCAGTGCGTCTCCCAGGACAGGGATCCCCGGTGAGCAGTACTTC.

The chain employs TRBV29-1 and TRBJ2-3, with TRBD2 matching over 7 bases. Germline CDR1 and CDR2: SQVTM and ANQGSEA. The CDR3 spans 12 residues. After removal of 4 bases from V and 8 bases from J, the junction contained 6 bases not matched to a gene. The CDR3 nucleotides read TGCAGCGTTGGCAGCGGGGACGGTACGCAGTATTTT. Its protein is CSVGSGDGTQYF.

This clonotype came up a few times. The genes are TRBV2 and TRBJ2-1; 7 nucleotides align to TRBD1. The V segment lost 3 bases and the J segment 8 bases; nucleotides outside the gene matches: 4. Germline CDR1 SNHLY, CDR2 FYNNEI. There are 13 residues in the CDR3. This CDR3 reads CASSDTTGHEQFF. The CDR3 coding sequence is TGTGCCAGCAGTGACACGACAGGGCATGAGCAGTTCTTC.

CDR3 coding DNA: TGTGCCAGCAGCTTACTGGGGACAGAATACAATGAGCAGTACTTC. This sequence encodes CASSLLGTEYNEQYF. J is TRBJ2-1 and V is TRBV7-3; the match to TRBD1 covers 7 bases. The end of the DNA is better explained by TRBJ2-7, so the J call may be wrong. In germline, CDR1 is SGHTA, CDR2 FQGTGA. The length of the CDR3 is 15 residues.